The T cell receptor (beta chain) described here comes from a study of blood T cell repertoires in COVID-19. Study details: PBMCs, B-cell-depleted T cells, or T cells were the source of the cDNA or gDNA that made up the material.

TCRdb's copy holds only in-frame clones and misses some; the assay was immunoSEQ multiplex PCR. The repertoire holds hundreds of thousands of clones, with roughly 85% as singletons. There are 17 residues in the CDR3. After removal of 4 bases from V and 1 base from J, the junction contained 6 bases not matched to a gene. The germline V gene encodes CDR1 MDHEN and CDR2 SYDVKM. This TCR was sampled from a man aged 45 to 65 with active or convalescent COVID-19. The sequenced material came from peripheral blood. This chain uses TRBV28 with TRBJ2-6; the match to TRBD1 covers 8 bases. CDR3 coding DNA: TGTGCCAGCAGTTCAGGGGGCGGTCTTTCTGGGGCCAACGTCCTGACTTTC. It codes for CASSSGGGLSGANVLTF.